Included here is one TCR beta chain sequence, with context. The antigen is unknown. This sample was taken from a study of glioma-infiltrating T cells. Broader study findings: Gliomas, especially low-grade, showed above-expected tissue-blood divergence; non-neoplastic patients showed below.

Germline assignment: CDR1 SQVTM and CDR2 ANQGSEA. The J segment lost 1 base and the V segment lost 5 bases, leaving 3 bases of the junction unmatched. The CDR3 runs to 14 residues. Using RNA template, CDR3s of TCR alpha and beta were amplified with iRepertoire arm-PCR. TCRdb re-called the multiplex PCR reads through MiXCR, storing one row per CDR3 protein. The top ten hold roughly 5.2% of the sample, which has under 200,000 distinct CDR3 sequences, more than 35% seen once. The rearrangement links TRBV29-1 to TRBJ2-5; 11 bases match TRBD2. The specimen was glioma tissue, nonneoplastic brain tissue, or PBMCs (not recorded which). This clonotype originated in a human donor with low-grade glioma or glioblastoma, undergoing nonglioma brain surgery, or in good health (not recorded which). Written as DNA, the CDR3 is TGCAGCGTTTCGACTAGCGGGGTCCAAGAGACCCAGTACTTC. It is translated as CSVSTSGVQETQYF.